The TCR beta chain described here comes from a study of identical twins (dated by TCRdb to the mid-2010s). Describing the broader study: To test whether fetal clonotypes persist, the study used deep sequencing on TCR alpha and beta repertoires from monozygotic twins, unrelated adults of various ages, and cord blood. To rule out contamination, replicate twin experiments were performed at different times with different library preparation protocols.

A note on this clonotype: The specificity of this receptor is unknown. Base qualities are not at hand, and no much larger clone is one base apart.

What the work shows at the level of the full study, not this receptor alone: Excess twin sharing in beta out-of-frame sequences was weaker because fewer shared sequences lowered the signal-to-noise ratio. Abundant cord blood beta clonotypes had fewer insertions, young adult naive repertoires showed a similar but weaker trend, and memory repertoires showed no such trend. In monozygotic twins, recombination models systematically underestimated out-of-frame TCR alpha sharing, but the models matched the sharing seen between unrelated individuals. Zero-insertion analyses could be partly confounded by invariant T cells such as MAIT and iNKT, although diverse VJ usage argued against such confounding for most clonotypes. Compared with coincidental sharing between unrelated individuals, out-of-frame TCR alpha sequences shared between twins showed an excess of sequences with low generation probability. Because the same donors could not be followed over many years, conclusions were based on cross-sectional statistical analysis.

Libraries were built with 5' RACE. Sequenced on an Illumina HiSeq 2000. Template switching introduced a universal primer binding site; the final cDNA contained a unique molecular identifier, enabling accurate counting of TCR cDNA molecules. Specific primers in the conserved constant-segment region were used to synthesize first-strand cDNA for the TCR alpha and beta chains. To control for contamination, every cDNA library was double barcoded, receiving both a SMART-Mk sample barcode and Illumina barcodes. Two successive PCR steps introduced TruSeq adapter sequences along with Illumina sample barcodes. Sequencing of the TCR alpha and beta cDNA libraries was done on the Illumina HiSeq platform using custom primers. The study's own analysis went as follows. Raw reads were processed with MiGEC to extract unique molecular identifiers, and MiXCR was used to determine CDR3 positions. Recombination models were inferred per individual with the repgenHMM and IGoR tools using an EM algorithm. Shared clonotypes were analyzed with the tcR package in R, and sharing was normalized by the product of cloneset sizes. Out-of-frame nonproductive sequences were analyzed to study raw recombination free of thymic and clonal selection effects. In TCRdb, the public reads were trimmed at Q25 with fastp and aligned with MiXCR, with productive beta chains retained. Rows are unified per CDR3 protein, each entry keeping the most common DNA and genes. Clone size and V and J calls follow TCRdb, not the original study. Counted in this sample were 310,000 or so distinct CDR3 sequences; approximately 8% of them appeared once. The ten largest clones represent around 2.1% of the sample.

The CDR3 goes from the cysteine to the phenylalanine over 14 residues. CDR3 DNA is the only sequence kept; it has 42 bases, read in frame from the first base. V is clipped by 1 base and J by 6 bases, and the sequence between their germline boundaries is 15 bases long. CDR1 and CDR2, per the germline V gene (reference sequence), are DFQATT and SNEGSKA. All donors were healthy Caucasians. The twin cohort comprised three pairs of female monozygotic twins, all aged about 18 to 30 years. Using Miltenyi CD45RO+ enrichment and human naive T-cell isolation kits, memory (CD45RO+) and naive T cells were isolated from PBMC. These same data were also listed under a study on yellow fever vaccine responses in identical twins. Per the second study: According to the authors, the vaccine-induced T cell response in identical twins seemed to be partly convergent and partly specific to each individual. Focusing on identical twins, the study followed the T cell clones that responded to the vaccine, and did so with precision.

The rearranged chain carries TRBV20-1 and TRBJ2-5, with the identity of the D gene unclear. The clonotype comes from a woman between 18 and 30 years old in good health. The source material was memory (CD45RO+) T cells sorted from blood. The cell subset or site label corresponds to: CD45RO+ enriched T cells. The nucleotide sequence is TGCAGTGCTAGAGGAGACATCGGTTCGAAGACCCAGTACTTC. Its translation reads: CSARGDIGSKTQYF.